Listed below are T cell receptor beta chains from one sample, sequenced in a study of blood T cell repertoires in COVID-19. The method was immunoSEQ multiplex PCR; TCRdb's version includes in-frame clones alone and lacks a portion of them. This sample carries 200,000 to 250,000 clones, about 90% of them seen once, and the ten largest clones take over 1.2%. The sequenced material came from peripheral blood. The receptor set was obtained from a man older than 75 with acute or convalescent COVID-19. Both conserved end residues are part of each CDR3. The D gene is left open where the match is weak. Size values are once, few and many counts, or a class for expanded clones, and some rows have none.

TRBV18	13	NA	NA	CASSPGGPKPQHF
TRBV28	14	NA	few	CASSPPRASYEQYF
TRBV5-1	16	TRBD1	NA	CASSLDRGGSGNTIYF
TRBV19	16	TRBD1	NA	CASSLQGAGTNEKLFF
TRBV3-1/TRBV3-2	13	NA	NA	CASSPTGAYEQYF
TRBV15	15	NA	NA	CATSRVAGSNQPQHF
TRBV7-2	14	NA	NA	CASSLNTASYGYTF
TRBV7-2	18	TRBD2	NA	CASSLGQAGGSGANVLTF
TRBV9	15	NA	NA	CASSVLRTVNTEAFF
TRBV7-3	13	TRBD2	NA	CASSLTEREGLYF
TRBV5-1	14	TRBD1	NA	CASSPRDRGEKLFF
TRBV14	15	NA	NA	CASSRGRVVNSPLHF
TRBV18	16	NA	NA	CASSPPAGLGNQPQHF
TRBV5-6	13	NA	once	CASSLGSSYEQYF
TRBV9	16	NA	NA	CASSVSWGQDTGELFF
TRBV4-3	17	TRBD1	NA	CASSQDGTGRGNQPQHF
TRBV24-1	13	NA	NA	CATSLGRDQPQHF
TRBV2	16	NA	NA	CASSEDRGARENEQFF
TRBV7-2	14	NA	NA	CASSLDQGWAEAFF
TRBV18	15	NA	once	CASSPLRDTWVEQFF
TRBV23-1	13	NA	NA	CASSQSAGGELFF
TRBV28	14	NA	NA	CASRPGLTNTEAFF
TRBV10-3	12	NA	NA	CAISEQDYGYTF
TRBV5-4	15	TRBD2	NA	CASSLSGSGALTQYF
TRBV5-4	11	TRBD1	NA	CATQGADTQYF
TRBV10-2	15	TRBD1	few	CASSARTGASYEQYF
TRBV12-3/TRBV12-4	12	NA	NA	CASRRGRDTQYF
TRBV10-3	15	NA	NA	CAISDRGGATDTQYF
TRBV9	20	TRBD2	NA	CASSPLRLAGAKSSYNEQFF
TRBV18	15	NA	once	CASSPQELSGNTIYF
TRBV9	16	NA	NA	CASSLGSFLDTDTQYF